This T cell receptor beta chain was documented in a study of response to subunit inactivated influenza vaccine. A single record per CDR3 protein comes from TCRdb applying MiXCR to the RT-PCR reads. The table shows more than 400,000 distinct CDR3 sequences, with approximately 7.8% occurring only once. This clonotype was picked up a small number of times. What it recognizes is unknown. General study points: The authors put forward the suggestion that each seasonal influenza vaccination may bring in only a limited number of new T cells.

Germline values: CDR1 DFQATT, CDR2 SNEGSKA (reference sequence). The V and J ends lost 0 bases and 4 bases respectively, with 6 bases between them. This CDR3 is 12 amino acids long. The source was PBMCs from blood, collected less than 30 months after vaccination. This clonotype was sampled from a man in his fifties or sixties who received an inactivated influenza vaccine. The chain employs TRBV20-1 and TRBJ1-2, with D perhaps matching TRBD1 (5 bases). The CDR3: CSARDGGYGYTF. CDR3 in DNA: TGCAGTGCTAGAGACGGGGGCTATGGCTACACCTTC.